The 3 T cell receptor beta chains below come from one sample, sequenced in a study of vaccination effects on CD4 cells after COVID-19. Culture lasted about 11 days before CD4+ T cell isolation. The vaccine given was either BNT162b2 or mRNA-1273, in two doses. Generated by immunoSEQ multiplex PCR, the TCRdb table keeps only in-frame clones and is missing some. Among nearly 45,000 clones, roughly 72% were seen once, and the ten largest hold 8.5% to 10%. No antigen has been identified for these receptors. This specimen consisted of CD4+ T cells from PBMCs cultured without peptide, obtained after COVID-19 vaccination. The receptors shown here come from a human donor who received a COVID-19 vaccine.

The gene calls are TRBV9 and TRBJ1-6, with TRBD1 as a possible D gene (6 bases). V lost 1 base to trimming and J lost 9 bases, with 11 bases between them. The CDR3 has 14 residues. The germline V gene has CDR1 SGDLS and CDR2 YYNGEE. CDR3 amino acids: CASSVRTDGSPLHF. CDR3 bases: TGTGCCAGCAGCGTACGGACAGACGGTTCACCCCTCCACTTT. The complete variable domain, with remaining parts taken from reference TRBV9 and TRBJ1-6, reads DSGVTQTPKHLITATGQRVTLRCSPRSGDLSVYWYQQSLDQGLQFLIQYYNGEERAKGNILERFSAQQFPDLHSELNLSSLELGDSALYFCASSVRTDGSPLHFGNGTRLTVT.

J is TRBJ2-7 and V is TRBV4-2; 7 bases align to TRBD2. CDR3 size: 17 residues. The germline CDR1 and CDR2 sequences are LGHNA and YNFKEQ. The trim removed 0 bases at V and 1 base at J, leaving 9 bases unmatched. The CDR3 sequence: CASSQDIIAGGSYEQYF. In DNA, the CDR3 is TGTGCCAGCAGCCAAGATATTATAGCGGGTGGTTCCTACGAGCAGTACTTC.

The table lists this clone with a few counts. The V and J genes are TRBV7-9 and TRBJ2-5; 8 bases are shared with TRBD1. This CDR3 contains 16 residues. V lost 5 bases to trimming and J lost 6 bases; unmatched junction nucleotides: 14. Germline V gene data show CDR1 as SEHNR and CDR2 as FQNEAQ (reference sequence). The CDR3 sequence is CASSREGDRGWKTQYF. The CDR3, as DNA: TGTGCCAGCAGCAGAGAAGGCGACAGGGGTTGGAAGACCCAGTACTTC.